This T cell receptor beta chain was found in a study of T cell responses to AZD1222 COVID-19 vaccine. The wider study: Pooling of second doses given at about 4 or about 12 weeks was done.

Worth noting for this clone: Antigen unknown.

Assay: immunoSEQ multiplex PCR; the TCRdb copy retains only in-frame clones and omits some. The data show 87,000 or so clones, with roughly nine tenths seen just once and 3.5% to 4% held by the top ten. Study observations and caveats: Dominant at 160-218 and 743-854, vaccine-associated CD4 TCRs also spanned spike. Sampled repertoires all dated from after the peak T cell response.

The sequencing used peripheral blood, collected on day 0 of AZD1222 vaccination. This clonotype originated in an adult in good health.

CDR3 DNA sequence: TGCAGTGCTAGTAGGGCCCCAGATACGCAGTATTTT. Its protein is CSASRAPDTQYF. This sequence joins TRBV20-1 and TRBJ2-3; no clear D. Germline V gene sequence: CDR1 DFQATT, CDR2 SNEGSKA (reference sequence). V was shortened by 3 bases and J by 4 bases, with 8 bases between the two germline ends. This CDR3 is built from 12 residues.